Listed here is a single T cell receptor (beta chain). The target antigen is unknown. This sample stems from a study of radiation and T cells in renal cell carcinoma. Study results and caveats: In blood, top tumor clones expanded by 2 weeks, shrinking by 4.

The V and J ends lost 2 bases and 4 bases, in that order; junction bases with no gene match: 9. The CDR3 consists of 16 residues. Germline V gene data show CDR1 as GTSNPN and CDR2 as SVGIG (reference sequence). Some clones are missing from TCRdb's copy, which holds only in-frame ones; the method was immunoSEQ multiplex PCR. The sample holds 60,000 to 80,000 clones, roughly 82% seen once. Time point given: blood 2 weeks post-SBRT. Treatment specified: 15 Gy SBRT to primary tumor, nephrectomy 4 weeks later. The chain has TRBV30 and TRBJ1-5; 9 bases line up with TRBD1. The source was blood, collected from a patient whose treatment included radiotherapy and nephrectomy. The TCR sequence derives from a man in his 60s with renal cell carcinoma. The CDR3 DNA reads TGTGCCTGGAGTCTTAAACAGGGGGCGTTAAATCAGCCCCAGCATTTT. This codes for CAWSLKQGALNQPQHF.